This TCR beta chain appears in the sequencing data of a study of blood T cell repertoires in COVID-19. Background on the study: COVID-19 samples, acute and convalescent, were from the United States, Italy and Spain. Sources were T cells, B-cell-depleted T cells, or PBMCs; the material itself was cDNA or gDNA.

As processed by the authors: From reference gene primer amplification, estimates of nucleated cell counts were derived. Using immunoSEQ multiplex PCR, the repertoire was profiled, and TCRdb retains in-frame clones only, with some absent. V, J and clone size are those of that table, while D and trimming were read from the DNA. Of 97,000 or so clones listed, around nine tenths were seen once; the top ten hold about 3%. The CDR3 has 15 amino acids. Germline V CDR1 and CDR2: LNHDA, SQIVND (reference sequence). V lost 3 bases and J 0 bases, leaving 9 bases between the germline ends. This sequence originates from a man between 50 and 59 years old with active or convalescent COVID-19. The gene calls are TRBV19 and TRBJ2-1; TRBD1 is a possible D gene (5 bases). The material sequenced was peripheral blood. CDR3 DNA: TGTGCCAGTAGTATCAGGGCGGCCTCCTACAATGAGCAGTTCTTC. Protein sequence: CASSIRAASYNEQFF.